This TCR beta chain was sequenced in a study of T-cell memory formation after mild COVID-19. Study-level information: Clustering of TCRs was largely donor specific.

Study-wide results and limits: Contracting CD4+ clones lay largely in CM and EM, with CD8+ ones residing in EMRA. Clones contracting over day 15 to 85 were CD4/CD8 balanced, with later expanders leaning CD4+.

TCRdb fed the 5' RACE reads into MiXCR, producing one record per CDR3 protein. Among 190,000 or so distinct CDR3 sequences listed, roughly a tenth were seen once. This clonotype was counted between two and nine times. What it binds is unknown. The CDR3 runs 15 residues. From germline, CDR1 is SGHRS and CDR2 YFSETQ. V trimming: 4 bases; J trimming: 6 bases; junction bases outside the gene matches: 8. The chain has TRBV5-1 and TRBJ1-5, with 9 bases lining up with TRBD1. Sequencing was performed on PBMCs or a T cell subset sorted from them (not recorded which). The TCR was taken from a young man who had mild COVID-19 (a few samples of this study predate the infection). Cell type and time point are not known. CDR3 sequence: CASSAGTGSSQPQHF. CDR3 nucleotide sequence: TGCGCCAGCAGCGCCGGGACAGGGTCTAGTCAGCCCCAGCATTTT.